The T cell receptor beta chain under discussion was sequenced for a study of T cell responses to AZD1222 COVID-19 vaccine. Points from the study as a whole: Mapped onto spike, vaccine-associated CD4 TCRs spanned it and were dominant at 160-218 and 743-854. The sample set comprised mostly white British donors with more females, and clonal diversity was possibly underestimated. Among those given AZD1222, only five or six were seropositive at baseline. Unmutated variant regions reportedly attract nearly half of all spike-specific TCRs.

This table comes from immunoSEQ multiplex PCR, and its TCRdb copy is limited to in-frame clones, with some not included. The sample holds approximately 190,000 clones, about nine tenths seen once. Germline CDR1 KGHSH, CDR2 LQKENI. CDR3 length: 17 residues. Trimming removed 2 bases from V and 1 base from J; junction bases left unmatched: 6. A remark on this clone: As yet, its antigen is unknown.

The source material was peripheral blood, sampled on day 0 of MenACWY control vaccination. The receptor was isolated from an adult in good health. The J gene is TRBJ2-3, the V gene TRBV18, with 10 positions matching TRBD2. CDR3 DNA sequence: TGTGCCAGCTCACCAAGATCTAGCGGGGGACGCACAGATACGCAGTATTTT. This gives the protein CASSPRSSGGRTDTQYF.